Reported below is one T cell receptor (beta chain). Its target is not known. With 4 bases removed from V and 2 bases from J, the gap between germline ends came to 6 bases. The CDR3 loop spans 13 amino acids. CDR1 is MNHEY and CDR2 is SVGAGI in the germline V gene. This table comes from immunoSEQ multiplex PCR, and its TCRdb copy is limited to in-frame clones, with some not included. Among about 1.1 million clones listed, about four fifths were seen once. The data belong to a study of shared clonotypes between healthy human individuals. As for the study in general: CD4 naive cells filled three plates per donor, CD4 memory three, CD8 naive two and CD8 memory one. Study results and caveats: The rarefaction results pointed to incomplete sorted-subset sequencing despite large depth. Some naive CD4 clonotypes, roughly 5%, turned up in common across four donors.

This rearrangement joins TRBV6-5 to TRBJ1-3; perhaps TRBD1 as D (5 bases). The TCR originated in a man aged 18 to 35 in good health. Some clones in this sample may be carry-over from other donors' samples. The sample taken for sequencing was memory CD4+ T cells from PBMCs. The subset here: CD45RA-negative fraction. The CDR3 nucleotides read TGTGCCAGCAGTTTGGGGGCTGGAAACACCATATATTTT. Protein product: CASSLGAGNTIYF.